Listed below are T cell receptor beta chains from one sample, sequenced in a study of post-analysis software for immune sequencing data. TCRdb analysed the PCR reads with MiXCR anew, one entry per CDR3 protein. Counted here are 750,000 to 950,000 distinct CDR3 sequences, 35% to 55% occurring once; the ten biggest clones make up roughly 4.9%. The sample comprised blood. These TCRs come from a girl aged 10 to 17 with multiple sclerosis. The CDR3 runs from the conserved cysteine through the conserved F or W. The D gene is left open where the match is weak. Clone size is shown for a subset of rows, as once, few, many or a class of expanded clone.

V,size,D,J,DNA,CDR3
TRBV6-2/TRBV6-3,few,.,TRBJ2-7,TGTGCCAGCAGTTACTCCGAGTCTTACGAGCAGTACTTC,CASSYSESYEQYF
TRBV18,.,TRBD2,TRBJ2-1,TGTGCCAGCTCCCCGACAGAAGGCGGGAGGACCTACAATGAGCAGTTCTTC,CASSPTEGGRTYNEQFF
TRBV7-9,.,.,TRBJ1-2,TGTTCCAGCAGCGTACAGGTGGAAGGCTATGGCTACACCTTC,CSSSVQVEGYGYTF
TRBV4-1,.,.,TRBJ1-1,TGCGCCAGCGTCAAGTCCCCTGGATCCGAATACACTGAAGCTTTCTTT,CASVKSPGSEYTEAFF
TRBV7-2,.,.,TRBJ2-1,TGTGCCAGCAGCTTAGCGCCCCCGGACTTAAGCTCCTACAATGAGCAGTTCTTC,CASSLAPPDLSSYNEQFF
TRBV11-2,.,TRBD1,TRBJ1-2,TGTGCCAGCAGCCACAACGACAGGGAATATGGCTACACCTTC,CASSHNDREYGYTF
TRBV4-1,.,.,TRBJ2-1,TGCGCCAGCAGCCCGGGCCCGATCGGTGAGCAGTTCTTC,CASSPGPIGEQFF
TRBV7-6,.,.,TRBJ1-6,TGTGCCAGCAGCCTCGTAGGGAGCTCCTATAATTCACCCCTCCACTTT,CASSLVGSSYNSPLHF
TRBV2,once,TRBD1,TRBJ2-1,TGTGCCAGTCTTGAGGGGACAGGGCACACTGATGAGCAGTTCTTC,CASLEGTGHTDEQFF
TRBV20-1,.,TRBD1,TRBJ2-1,TGCAGTGCCCCGGGACAGGGGGCAAATGAGCAGTTCTTC,CSAPGQGANEQFF
TRBV28,few,.,TRBJ2-1,TGTGCCAGCAGTTTAGTACTCGCGTCCTACAATGAGCAGTTCTTC,CASSLVLASYNEQFF
TRBV29-1,few,TRBD1,TRBJ1-2,TGCAGCGCACCCGGGACAGACAACTATGGCTACACCTTC,CSAPGTDNYGYTF
TRBV9,.,TRBD2,TRBJ2-1,TGTGCCAGCAGCGTAGTTAGCGGGAGGGCGAACGAGCAGTTCTTC,CASSVVSGRANEQFF
TRBV4-3,few,.,TRBJ2-5,TGCGCCAGCAGCCCAGAAGTTGCGGAGACCCAGTACTTC,CASSPEVAETQYF
TRBV4-2,few,.,TRBJ2-7,TGTGCCAGCAGCCAAGATCTTGTCGTCCGGGACATGGACAACGAGCAGTACTTC,CASSQDLVVRDMDNEQYF
TRBV6-5,once,.,TRBJ2-7,TGTGCCAGCAGGTACTCCCTCCTGGGCGAGCAGTACTTC,CASRYSLLGEQYF
TRBV7-9,many,.,TRBJ1-1,TGTGCCAGCAGCTTATCGGGGGGCTTACCTGAAGCTTTCTTT,CASSLSGGLPEAFF
TRBV15,.,TRBD2,TRBJ2-3,TGTGCCACCAGCGGACCGGGGGAGCTAGCGGGAGTCGATACGCAGTATTTT,CATSGPGELAGVDTQYF
TRBV5-5,.,.,TRBJ1-2,TGTGCCAGCAGCGAAGACTCGACAGGTGGACGCTACACCTTC,CASSEDSTGGRYTF
TRBV12-3/TRBV12-4,few,.,TRBJ1-1,TGTGCCAGCACTTGGACACTGATGAACACTGAAGCTTTCTTT,CASTWTLMNTEAFF
TRBV11-2,few,TRBD2,TRBJ2-7,TGTGCCAGCAGCCCGGGACTAGGGGGCGAGCAGTACTTC,CASSPGLGGEQYF
TRBV5-6,few,.,TRBJ2-7,TGTGCCAGCAGCTTCGGGACACCTGGCGAGCAGTACTTC,CASSFGTPGEQYF
TRBV6-2/TRBV6-3,.,TRBD1,TRBJ1-4,TGTGCCAGCATTTTGACAGGGGGCGCAGATAATGAAAAACTGTTTTTT,CASILTGGADNEKLFF
TRBV3-1,.,TRBD2,TRBJ2-5,TGTGCCAGCAGCCAAGCCCCTCGACTAGCGGGGGGAGAGACCCAGTACTTC,CASSQAPRLAGGETQYF
TRBV7-2,.,TRBD1,TRBJ2-5,TGTGCCAGCAGAGGCGCAGGGGGCGCCGGGGAGACCCAGTACTTC,CASRGAGGAGETQYF
TRBV15,.,.,TRBJ2-3,TGTGCCACCAGCAGAGATCCGGGCCAGGTAGATACGCAGTATTTT,CATSRDPGQVDTQYF
TRBV20-1,.,.,TRBJ2-5,TGCAGTGCTCGATGGTCCGGTAGACAAGAGACCCAGTACTTC,CSARWSGRQETQYF
TRBV7-7,.,.,TRBJ2-3,TGTGCTAGCAGCTTTAGACCCCCCGGACTCGGGTTGGTAGATACGCAGTATTTT,CASSFRPPGLGLVDTQYF
TRBV20-1,.,TRBD1,TRBJ2-7,TGCAGTGTTCCCGGACAGGGCGGATTCTACGAGCAGTACTTC,CSVPGQGGFYEQYF
TRBV28,.,.,TRBJ1-2,TGTGCCAGCAGTGTCGATAGGGATTTTAACTATGGCTACACCTTC,CASSVDRDFNYGYTF
TRBV7-2,.,TRBD1,TRBJ1-1,TGTGCCAGCAGCTTAGTGGGAGGGACAGGGGTGAACACTGAAGCTTTCTTT,CASSLVGGTGVNTEAFF
TRBV3-1,.,.,TRBJ2-3,TGTGCCAGCAGCCAAGAGGAGGTCTCACTAGGCACAGATACGCAGTATTTT,CASSQEEVSLGTDTQYF
TRBV20-1,few,.,TRBJ2-7,TGCAGCGCGTTGGCCGGGGTTGAGCAGTACTTC,CSALAGVEQYF
TRBV27,.,TRBD2,TRBJ2-1,TGTGCCAGCAGTTATCTAGCGGGACTTCGAAATGAGCAGTTCTTC,CASSYLAGLRNEQFF
TRBV10-2,.,TRBD1,TRBJ2-7,TGCGCCAGCGGCGTACCGGTAAGAGGGACAGGGACCTCCTCCTACGAGCAGTACTTC,CASGVPVRGTGTSSYEQYF
TRBV6-6,.,TRBD1,TRBJ1-5,TGTGCTTGTGGGGCAGGGGGAGATCAGCCCCAGCATTTT,CACGAGGDQPQHF
TRBV11-2,many,.,TRBJ2-5,TGTGCCAGCAGCTTAGTCCCGCGCGGACAAGAGACCCAGTACTTC,CASSLVPRGQETQYF
TRBV7-6,many,TRBD1,TRBJ1-2,TGTGCCAGCAGCTTAGGGCAGGGGGAAGGCTACACCTTC,CASSLGQGEGYTF
TRBV28,few,.,TRBJ1-5,TGTGCCAGCAAGCTTACTTTGAACAGATTCAATCAGCCCCAGCATTTT,CASKLTLNRFNQPQHF
TRBV6-5,.,.,TRBJ1-2,TGTGCCAGCATCGGGCAGGCTTCTGGCTACACCTTC,CASIGQASGYTF
TRBV15,.,TRBD2,TRBJ2-5,TGTGCCACCAGCAGCGGTAGCGGGGGAGAGACCCAGTACTTC,CATSSGSGGETQYF